These T cell receptor beta chains were read from a single sample in a study of T cell responses to AZD1222 COVID-19 vaccine. Assay: immunoSEQ multiplex PCR; the TCRdb copy retains only in-frame clones and omits some. In the table there are 100,000 to 150,000 clones, roughly nine tenths of which are singletons. Sequenced here: peripheral blood, sampled on day 0 of AZD1222 vaccination. These receptor sequences come from an adult in good health. Each CDR3 is given with its conserved first and last residue.

V	J	CDR3
TRBV5-5	TRBJ2-7	CASSLDLQIEIYEQYF
TRBV9	TRBJ2-1	CASSPLIVGGHEQFF
TRBV5-1	TRBJ1-4	CASSLGRPTNEKLFF
TRBV18	TRBJ2-3	CASSLYLAGSTDTQYF
TRBV7-9	TRBJ1-2	CASSLLLGGYTF
TRBV5-4	TRBJ1-2	CASSLDGGRGYTF
TRBV6-5	TRBJ2-3	CASRSTSGGAYTQYF
TRBV3-1/TRBV3-2	TRBJ2-7	CASGASGTRAYEQYF
TRBV7-9	TRBJ2-1	CASSTGLYNEQFF
TRBV4-1	TRBJ1-2	CASSHTGTGNGYGYTF
TRBV5-1	TRBJ2-1	CASSVPFDEQFF
TRBV7-9	TRBJ1-1	CASSPITLTEAFF
TRBV4-2	TRBJ1-3	CASSQIIREAGDLARNTIYF
TRBV4-1	TRBJ1-4	CASSHGELATNEKLFF
TRBV7-3	TRBJ2-7	CASSLGSGYEQYF
TRBV30	TRBJ1-5	CAWSRDSNQPQHF
TRBV13	TRBJ1-2	CASSLDGQAGGYTF
TRBV19	TRBJ1-1	CASSIGGNTEAFF